The T cell receptor (beta chain) under discussion was sequenced for a study of blood T cell repertoires in COVID-19. Only in-frame clones appear in the TCRdb table, and some are missing; sequencing was by immunoSEQ multiplex PCR. The sample carries about 140,000 clones, roughly 88% recorded once. The CDR3 loop spans 16 amino acids. CDR1 and CDR2 (germline): MDHEN, SYDVKM. The V and J ends lost 5 bases and 2 bases respectively, with 18 bases between them. This chain links TRBV28 with TRBJ1-2; D remains unclear. The TCR was taken from an older man with acute or convalescent COVID-19. Sequenced material: peripheral blood. The CDR3 here is CASSPASAGGNYGYTF. CDR3 DNA: TGTGCCAGCAGTCCGGCGTCGGCAGGTGGAAACTATGGCTACACCTTC.